Below, 20 T cell receptor beta chains from the same sample are listed, as sequenced in a study of T cells in Graves' hyperthyroidism and ophthalmopathy. Template material for amplifying TCR beta CDR3 regions consisted of RNA transcripts. Initially, a first-round RT-PCR of the TCR CDR3 employed the HTBI primer set. Each CDR3 protein gets one entry after TCRdb re-called the multiplex PCR reads with MiXCR. The sample lists almost 600,000 distinct CDR3 sequences; about 45% were seen once. The sequenced sample was peripheral blood or thyroid tissue (not recorded which). Receptors were obtained from a woman younger than 35 with Graves' hyperthyroidism.

Only one count was recorded for this clonotype. The rearrangement links TRBV29-1 to TRBJ1-2, with D hard to call. Germline V gives CDR1 SQVTM, CDR2 ANQGSEA. The CDR3 has 11 residues. This CDR3 reads CIPDGPYGYTF. Written as DNA, the CDR3 is TGCATCCCGGACGGGCCCTATGGCTACACCTTC.

This clonotype appeared many times. This chain links TRBV14 with TRBJ2-5, with D maybe TRBD2 (5 bases). V was cut by 0 bases and J by 2 bases, with 7 bases left in between. This CDR3 is 14 amino acids long. The germline V gene encodes CDR1 SGHDN and CDR2 FVKESK. The CDR3 spells CASSQEAVQETQYF. CDR3 DNA: TGTGCCAGCAGCCAAGAAGCGGTGCAAGAGACCCAGTACTTC.

This clonotype was seen at least ten times. CDR3 DNA sequence: TGTGCCAGCAGCCTGGGCGCAGGTGACAGAGTGAGGGAGCAGTACTTC. This codes for CASSLGAGDRVREQYF. This rearrangement joins TRBV4-2 to TRBJ2-7; tentatively, D is TRBD1 (5 bases). Trimming took 4 bases from V and 7 from J, leaving 23 bases between them. The CDR3 loop spans 16 amino acids. Germline lookup yields CDR1 LGHNA and CDR2 YNFKEQ.

This rearrangement joins TRBV20-1 to TRBJ2-7; D not certain. This CDR3 has 13 residues. The V gene lost 8 bases and the J gene lost 0 bases, with 14 bases spanning the gap. Per germline, CDR1 DFQATT and CDR2 SNEGSKA (reference sequence). The DNA of the CDR3 is TGCAGTACACTTCCACCGAGCTCCTACGAGCAGTACTTC. Translated, it gives CSTLPPSSYEQYF.

V usage is TRBV20-1 and J usage is TRBJ1-1; 12 bases fit TRBD1. From germline, CDR1 is DFQATT and CDR2 SNEGSKA (reference sequence). The CDR3 is 16 residues long. J was trimmed by 6 bases and V by 0 bases; bases with no gene match: 8. The CDR3 coding sequence is TGCAGTGCTAGAGATGTTGCGGGACAGGGGGCTTCTGAAGCTTTCTTT. As protein: CSARDVAGQGASEAFF.

V and J are TRBV7-3 and TRBJ2-7, with 7 bases that match TRBD2. The V segment lost 3 bases and the J segment 12 bases; nucleotides outside the gene matches: 8. CDR3 length equals 12 residues. Germline V CDR1 and CDR2: SGHTA, FQGTGA. CDR3 residues: CASSLSETSWYF. For the CDR3, the DNA is TGTGCCAGCAGCTTGTCCGAGACTAGCTGGTACTTC.

This clonotype was counted many times. The genes are TRBV12-3 or TRBV12-4 and TRBJ1-4; 7 nucleotides align to TRBD1. The junction had 7 bases not matched to a gene; V was cut back by 7 bases and J by 2 bases. The CDR3 extends over 15 amino acids. CDR3 sequence: CASNPSGGTNEKLFF. The CDR3 DNA reads as TGTGCCAGCAATCCCTCAGGGGGGACTAATGAAAAACTGTTTTTT.

This clonotype was found many times. The rearrangement joins TRBV2 to TRBJ2-2, with D maybe TRBD1 (6 bases). Trimming took off 7 bases at V and 4 bases at J, with 13 bases between the two ends. The germline V gene has CDR1 SNHLY and CDR2 FYNNEI. This CDR3 is built from 14 residues. CDR3 sequence reads: CASTLGAVTGELFF. CDR3 nucleotides: TGTGCCAGCACCCTGGGGGCAGTCACCGGGGAGCTGTTTTTT.

This clonotype was counted ten times or more. The J gene is TRBJ1-6, the V gene TRBV9, with D unresolved. Deletions cut 0 bases from V and 5 bases from J, with 9 bases between. This CDR3 contains 15 residues. From germline, CDR1 is SGDLS and CDR2 YYNGEE. CDR3 sequence (DNA): TGTGCCAGCAGCGTAGAGACCGATAATAATTCACCCCTCCACTTT. Translating it yields CASSVETDNNSPLHF.

This clonotype was picked up a small number of times. The chain couples TRBV9 to TRBJ2-3; 7 nucleotides agree with TRBD2. After removal of 3 bases from V and 2 bases from J, the junction contained 6 bases not matched to a gene. Per the germline V gene, CDR1 is SGDLS and CDR2 is YYNGEE. The CDR3 is 15 residues long. The CDR3 DNA follows: TGTGCCAGCAGCGCCGGTGGGGGGGACACAGATACGCAGTATTTT. As protein: CASSAGGGDTDTQYF.

This chain joins TRBV7-2 and TRBJ1-2; tentatively, D is TRBD1 (5 bases). The germline V and J ends were trimmed by 4 bases and 4 bases, with 13 bases remaining between them. Germline loops: CDR1 SGHTA, CDR2 FQGNSA. The CDR3 has 14 residues. This CDR3 reads CASSSIAGTYGYTF. CDR3 DNA sequence: TGTGCCAGCAGCTCCATAGCGGGGACCTATGGCTACACCTTC.

This clonotype was seen repeatedly, ten times or more. The J gene is TRBJ2-2, the V gene TRBV20-1; 12 bases agree with TRBD2. The ends lost 3 bases at V and 7 bases at J; junction bases unmatched: 6. This CDR3 has 15 residues. CDR1 and CDR2 from the germline V gene are DFQATT and SNEGSKA (reference sequence). CDR3 bases: TGCAGTGCTAGTAGGACTAGCGGGGTCGGCGGGGAGCTGTTTTTT. Translated: CSASRTSGVGGELFF.

This clonotype was seen many times. CDR3 in DNA: TGCGCCAGCAGCCAAGCGGCAGGGAAGGAGTATGGCTACACCTTC. Its protein product is CASSQAAGKEYGYTF. The chain links TRBV4-1 to TRBJ1-2; maybe TRBD1 (5 bases). The V end was cut by 1 base, the J end by 5 bases, with 14 bases between. Germline assignment: CDR1 MGHRA and CDR2 YSYEKL. The CDR3 extends over 15 amino acids.

This clonotype has at least ten counts. J is TRBJ1-6 and V is TRBV7-7; 7 bases are a match to TRBD1. Germline V gene data show CDR1 as SSHAT and CDR2 as FNYEAQ (reference sequence). This CDR3 has 14 amino acids. The V and J ends lost 5 bases and 7 bases, in that order; junction bases with no gene match: 5. The CDR3 protein is CASSPLTGNSPLHF. CDR3 nucleotide sequence: TGTGCCAGCAGCCCCCTGACAGGGAATTCACCCCTCCACTTT. Using reference TRBV7-7 and TRBJ1-6 for the parts outside the CDR3, the full variable domain is GAGVSQSPRYKVTKRGQDVTLRCDPISSHATLYWYQQALGQGPEFLTYFNYEAQPDKSGLPSDRFSAERPEGSISTLTIQRTEQRDSAMYRCASSPLTGNSPLHFGNGTRLTVT.

This clonotype was observed at least ten times. The V call is TRBV12-3 or TRBV12-4, the J call TRBJ2-1; D not resolved. V lost 6 bases, J lost 7 bases, and 10 bases lay in between. The length of the CDR3 is 12 residues. CDR3 bases: TGTGCCAGCAGCAAGTTTGGGAATGAGCAGTTCTTC. Encoded protein: CASSKFGNEQFF.

The table lists this clonotype with many counts. The chain uses TRBV7-3 and TRBJ1-1; unclear D gene. V lost 5 bases and J 5 bases, leaving 12 bases between the germline ends. The CDR3 sequence is 13 residues long. From germline, CDR1 is SGHTA and CDR2 FQGTGA. CDR3 in DNA: TGTGCCAGCAGCGTCGGGTGGAGAACTGAAGCTTTCTTT. It codes for CASSVGWRTEAFF.

This chain joins TRBV28 and TRBJ2-7, with D perhaps matching TRBD1 (5 bases). The CDR3 consists of 15 residues. From germline, CDR1 is MDHEN and CDR2 SYDVKM. The V end lost 6 bases, the J end lost 3 bases, and 18 bases lay between the germline ends. The CDR3 sequence is CASSPYKGIVYEQYF. CDR3 coding DNA: TGTGCCAGCAGCCCGTACAAGGGGATTGTCTACGAGCAGTACTTC.

The chain couples TRBV6-2 or TRBV6-3 to TRBJ2-7; D ambiguous. Trimming took 6 bases from V and 5 from J, leaving 14 bases between them. There are 13 residues in the CDR3. Germline V gene sequence: CDR1 MNHEY, CDR2 SVGEGT. The DNA for the CDR3 is TGTGCCAGCAGCCAACCCCCAAAGGACGAGCAGTACTTC. Translated: CASSQPPKDEQYF.

The chain joins TRBV24-1 to TRBJ1-2, with D possibly TRBD1 on 5 matching bases. CDR3 size: 17 residues. Per the germline V gene, CDR1 is KGHDR and CDR2 is SFDVKD. V lost 3 bases and J 5 bases, leaving 21 bases between the germline ends. In nucleotides, the CDR3 is TGTGCCACCAGTGATGCAACAAGAGGGGTCTTCGGTTATGGCTACACCTTC. Protein sequence: CATSDATRGVFGYGYTF.

This clonotype occurred many times. The chain combines TRBV20-1 with TRBJ2-7; 10 positions agree with TRBD1. Germline assignment: CDR1 DFQATT and CDR2 SNEGSKA (reference sequence). Trimming at V came to 1 base and at J to 4 bases, leaving 7 bases not matched to a gene. The CDR3 is 15 residues long. CDR3 loop: CSARVLRTGGYEQYF. The CDR3 DNA is TGCAGTGCTAGAGTACTAAGGACAGGGGGATACGAGCAGTACTTC.